The 10 T cell receptor beta chains below were found in one sample sequenced in a study of technical replicates of blood from a handful of donors. Method: immunoSEQ multiplex PCR; TCRdb's copy keeps in-frame clones and lacks some. The sample shows around 76,000 clones, 80% to 95% of them seen only once. The sequencing sample was made of T cells isolated from PBMCs. These TCRs come from a human donor in good health.

CDR3 sequence: CASSPGQGPYEQYF. The CDR3 DNA sequence: TGTGCCAGCTCACCGGGACAGGGACCCTACGAGCAGTACTTC. The chain combines TRBV18 with TRBJ2-7; 9 bases fit TRBD1. The CDR3 has 14 residues. V lost 3 bases, J lost 2 bases, and 2 bases stayed unmatched. Per the germline V gene, CDR1 is KGHSH and CDR2 is LQKENI.

This sequence joins TRBV13 and TRBJ2-7, with 9 bases matching TRBD1. The V gene's germline CDR1 is PRHDT and CDR2 FYEKMQ (reference sequence). The CDR3 extends over 14 amino acids. V dropped 6 bases and J dropped 6; count of bases not matched to a gene: 9. The CDR3 coding sequence is TGTGCCAGCAGATTCGGGACAGGGACCGCCGAGCAGTACTTC. Encoded protein: CASRFGTGTAEQYF.

This chain uses TRBV7-9 with TRBJ1-5, with a possible D match to TRBD1 (5 bases). V lost 5 bases to trimming and J lost 4 bases, with 12 bases between them. The CDR3 extends over 14 amino acids. CDR1 is SEHNR, CDR2 FQNEAQ, per germline (reference sequence). CDR3 coding DNA: TGTGCCAGCAGCCATACAGGAGTTAATCAGCCCCAGCATTTT. It yields the protein CASSHTGVNQPQHF.

The rearrangement links TRBV7-9 to TRBJ2-1; D not certain. Germline-derived CDR1 and CDR2 are SEHNR and FQNEAQ (reference sequence). The length of the CDR3 is 13 residues. V was pared by 5 bases and J by 8 bases, with 13 bases between. DNA for the CDR3: TGTGCCAGCAGCCAAGAGCTTTTCCATGAGCAGTTCTTC. Its protein product is CASSQELFHEQFF. Using reference TRBV7-9 and TRBJ2-1 for the parts outside the CDR3, the full variable domain is DTGVSQNPRHKITKRGQNVTFRCDPISEHNRLYWYRQTLGQGPEFLTYFQNEAQLEKSRLLSDRFSAERPKGSFSTLEIQRTEQGDSAMYLCASSQELFHEQFFGPGTRLTVL.

The CDR3 nucleotides are TGTGCCAGCAGCTTGTTTTTAGCGGGTCCCTACGAGCAGTACTTC. The encoded protein is CASSLFLAGPYEQYF. The chain recombines TRBV5-4 with TRBJ2-7, with TRBD2 matching 7 bases. J lost 2 bases, V lost 1 base, and 6 bases had no gene match. The CDR3 is 15 residues long. Germline CDR1 is SGHNT and CDR2 is YYREEE (reference sequence).

V usage is TRBV19 and J usage is TRBJ1-1; D is uncertain. Trimming pared 5 bases from V and 4 bases from J, leaving 11 bases between. CDR3 length equals 13 residues. Per the germline V gene, CDR1 is LNHDA and CDR2 is SQIVND (reference sequence). The CDR3 here is CASSSSEGTEAFF. The CDR3 nucleotides are TGTGCCAGTAGTTCGTCCGAGGGCACTGAAGCTTTCTTT.

The V and J genes are TRBV1 and TRBJ2-6; TRBD1, the table's D call, lacks a check against the DNA. TRBV1 is tagged as a pseudogene. The CDR3 extends over 16 amino acids. The CDR3: CTSSQGSGAGANVLTF. The CDR3 DNA reads as TGCACCAGCAGCCAAGGGTCAGGGGCTGGGGCCAACGTCCTGACTTTC.

The chain has TRBV13 and TRBJ2-1; 9 bases match TRBD2. Germline values: CDR1 PRHDT, CDR2 FYEKMQ (reference sequence). The CDR3 runs to 17 residues. V lost 5 bases to trimming and J lost 2 bases; unmatched junction nucleotides: 10. CDR3 coding DNA: TGTGCCAGCAGCCTAATAGCGGGAGCCCCAACCTACAATGAGCAGTTCTTC. It codes for CASSLIAGAPTYNEQFF. Filled out from reference TRBV13 and TRBJ2-1, the complete variable domain reads AAGVIQSPRHLIKEKRETATLKCYPIPRHDTVYWYQQGPGQDPQFLISFYEKMQSDKGSIPDRFSAQQFSDYHSELNMSSLELGDSALYFCASSLIAGAPTYNEQFFGPGTRLTVL.

The chain employs TRBV30 and TRBJ1-2, with D unclear. Germline V gene data show CDR1 as GTSNPN and CDR2 as SVGIG (reference sequence). The V end lost 3 bases, the J end lost 1 base, and 9 bases lay between the germline ends. The CDR3 length is 13 residues. The CDR3 sequence: CAWSGDYNYGYTF. The CDR3 DNA sequence: TGTGCCTGGAGCGGCGACTATAACTATGGCTACACCTTC.

J is TRBJ2-1 and V is TRBV4-2, with 10 nucleotides matching TRBD2. The CDR3 sequence is 18 residues long. The V gene end was trimmed by 0 bases and the J gene end by 6 bases; junction bases not matched to a gene: 11. Germline CDR1 LGHNA, CDR2 YNFKEQ. CDR3 sequence (DNA): TGTGCCAGCAGCCAAGAGGTGGCTAGCGGGAGTTTACGCAATGAGCAGTTCTTC. Amino acid sequence: CASSQEVASGSLRNEQFF.